This T cell receptor beta chain was profiled in a study of PD-1 blockade in classical Hodgkin lymphoma. Germline V CDR1 and CDR2: MNHEY, SMNVEV (reference sequence). Trimming removed 3 bases from V and 4 bases from J, with 12 bases in between. The CDR3 is 14 residues long. Documented time point: newly diagnosed, previously untreated cHL patient sample. Here immunoSEQ multiplex PCR was the method, and the copy in TCRdb shows in-frame clones only, minus some. The table records about 25,000 clones, 85% to 95% of them present only once. This TCR was sampled from a human donor with classical Hodgkin lymphoma. The chain combines TRBV27 with TRBJ2-5, with D tentatively TRBD2 (7 bases). The sample consisted of peripheral blood mononuclear cells (PBMCs). The DNA for the CDR3 is TGTGCCAGCAGTTTCGAGGGGGGGCGAGAGACCCAGTACTTC. Encoded protein: CASSFEGGRETQYF.